Listed below are T cell receptor beta chains from one sample, sequenced in a study of spatial heterogeneity in lung cancer. A single record per CDR3 protein comes from TCRdb applying MiXCR to the 5' RACE reads. The sample consists of about 5,800 distinct CDR3 sequences, less than 15% of them appearing once. The input for sequencing was normal lung tissue next to the tumor, taken at surgery. These receptor sequences come from a female donor with early-stage non-small cell lung cancer. CDR3s include the opening cysteine and the closing phenylalanine or tryptophan.

TRBV7-8	TRBJ1-6	CASSDVVGGGVSPLHF
TRBV5-6	TRBJ2-5	CASSPGLAGAETQYF
TRBV4-3	TRBJ2-3	CASSQEVQRGLSTDTQYF
TRBV7-9	TRBJ2-1	CASSFMAGGPDYEQFF
TRBV28	TRBJ1-4	CASRVGDRLDEKLFF
TRBV12-3/TRBV12-4	TRBJ1-1	CASSPGQSNTEAFF
TRBV20-1	TRBJ2-4	CSANREGNIQYF
TRBV5-1	TRBJ2-2	CASSLVRNTGELFF
TRBV6-5	TRBJ2-2	CASSYGANTGELFF
TRBV28	TRBJ2-7	CASRDHQGNEQYF
TRBV10-3	TRBJ2-5	CAIKERQQETQYF
TRBV5-1	TRBJ2-4	CASSWGTDIAKNIQYF
TRBV19	TRBJ2-5	CASSPAGGVGETQYF
TRBV5-1	TRBJ1-6	CASSQSGGSNNSPLHF
TRBV7-2	TRBJ2-1	CASSLASGVYNEQFF
TRBV4-3	TRBJ2-7	CASSQGLELDEQYF
TRBV11-2	TRBJ2-1	CASSSPGGSSFDEQFF
TRBV27	TRBJ2-7	CASSILAGGTTYEQYF
TRBV29-1	TRBJ2-2	CSVGGLRGELFF
TRBV6-2/TRBV6-3	TRBJ2-1	CASSPRTSDEQFF
TRBV7-9	TRBJ2-3	CASSPGTLTSTDTQYF
TRBV11-2	TRBJ2-1	CASSSSWGGSNEQFF
TRBV9	TRBJ1-1	CASSGTGGAGTEAFF
TRBV9	TRBJ2-5	CASSVASSEETQYF
TRBV3-1	TRBJ2-1	CASSPTGTSAPGDEQFF
TRBV5-1	TRBJ2-3	CASSLARGTDTQYF
TRBV10-3	TRBJ1-1	CAISDLAGNTEAFF
TRBV7-9	TRBJ2-3	CASSLSSPTQYF
TRBV6-5	TRBJ2-1	CASSYGGSHNEQFF
TRBV6-6	TRBJ1-2	CASSRQGSYGYTF
TRBV9	TRBJ2-7	CASSPLLAGARYEQYF
TRBV3-1	TRBJ1-2	CASSQGQGAYGYTF
TRBV7-2	TRBJ2-1	CASSLLRQTSGEQFF
TRBV27	TRBJ1-4	CASSFGQANEKLFF
TRBV6-1	TRBJ2-7	CASSRAYEQYF
TRBV9	TRBJ1-5	CASSPAAGLYQPQHF
TRBV11-3	TRBJ2-1	CASSSQGNEQFF
TRBV7-3	TRBJ2-1	CASSLQLHNEQFF
TRBV6-5	TRBJ2-3	CASSTNRGKGDTQYF
TRBV6-6	TRBJ1-5	CASSKQMGQGRNQPQHF